There are a few counts of the clone carrying this T cell receptor (beta chain). The data were obtained in a study of regulatory T cells in long-lasting Graves disease. CDR3 length: 12 residues. The germline gives CDR1 MNHEY, CDR2 SVGEGT. Between the trimmed V and J ends, which lost 4 bases and 8 bases, there was a span of 11 bases. For TCR beta, libraries came from iRepertoire HTBI primers and Arm-PCR of CDR3 regions. TCRdb re-called the multiplex PCR reads with MiXCR, one entry per CDR3 protein. The sample has a few hundred thousand distinct CDR3 sequences, about 25% seen once. The time point is: persistent/refractory GD, antithyroid drugs over 5 years with positive TRAb. From RNA extracted from PBMCs, the TCR library was made.

This sequence originates from a female donor with Graves disease. This chain links TRBV6-2 or TRBV6-3 with TRBJ1-2; TRBD1 is a possible D gene (5 bases). This specimen consisted of peripheral blood mononuclear cells (PBMCs), obtained when the disease was refractory, from a patient treated with antithyroid drugs. The CDR3 DNA follows: TGTGCCAGCAGTTCCAGGGTTGAAGGCTACACCTTC. It is translated as CASSSRVEGYTF.